The 19 T cell receptor beta chains in this list originate from one sample, sequenced in a study of T cell responses to AZD1222 COVID-19 vaccine (dated by TCRdb to 2020 to 2022). The sample's time point label is to be understood as: baseline before first vaccination. Libraries were made using the immunoSEQ multiplex PCR assay. TCRdb provides this immuneACCESS table in a form limited to in-frame rearrangements. Some clones are lacking; in checked studies, under half of them reflect an unresolved V gene, and why the rest are absent is not known. The sample table contains approximately 70,000 clones; only one count was recorded for less than 85% of them. The ten largest clones add up to about 20% of the sample. Sequenced here: peripheral blood, sampled on day 0 of AZD1222 vaccination. The receptors derive from an adult in good health.

CDR3 region: CASRNSGGAHNEQFF. The DNA for the CDR3 is TGTGCCAGCCGAAATAGCGGGGGGGCACACAATGAGCAGTTCTTC. This chain links TRBV18 with TRBJ2-1, with 11 bases identical to TRBD2. Germline CDR1 is KGHSH and CDR2 is LQKENI. The CDR3 contains 15 residues. The V segment lost 8 bases and the J segment 5 bases; nucleotides outside the gene matches: 8.

The rearrangement joins TRBV6-1 to TRBJ2-7, with D maybe TRBD1 (6 bases). V was shortened by 0 bases and J by 2 bases, with 14 bases between the two germline ends. The CDR3 extends over 16 amino acids. In germline, CDR1 is MNHNS, CDR2 SASEGT. CDR3 sequence reads: CASSEAGTRGAYEQYF. The CDR3 DNA sequence: TGTGCCAGCAGTGAAGCGGGGACCAGGGGAGCCTACGAGCAGTACTTC.

The chain is built from TRBV29-1 and TRBJ2-1, with TRBD2 matching over 7 bases. There are 12 residues in the CDR3. The V segment lost 4 bases and the J segment 9 bases; nucleotides outside the gene matches: 6. Germline V gene data show CDR1 as SQVTM and CDR2 as ANQGSEA. The CDR3 DNA follows: TGCAGCGTTGGGGCGGGAGAACCTGAGCAGTTCTTC. The encoded protein is CSVGAGEPEQFF.

The chain joins TRBV27 to TRBJ2-5; 7 positions match TRBD1. The CDR3 has 18 residues. Germline CDR1 is MNHEY and CDR2 is SMNVEV (reference sequence). V dropped 0 bases and J dropped 9; count of bases not matched to a gene: 19. The CDR3, as DNA: TGTGCCAGCAGTTTATCGAATCCACATAGCACAGGGGCTGAAGCCCAGTACTTC. Translating it yields CASSLSNPHSTGAEAQYF.

This rearrangement joins TRBV2 to TRBJ1-6; 10 bases agree with TRBD1. The germline CDR1 and CDR2 sequences are SNHLY and FYNNEI. Unmatched junction bases numbered 1, after V lost 2 bases and J lost 9 bases. CDR3 length equals 14 residues. The CDR3 region has the DNA TGTGCCAGCAGTGAACGGACAGGGGGTTCACCCCTCCACTTT. It codes for CASSERTGGSPLHF.

The chain couples TRBV5-1 to TRBJ2-5; tentative D call: TRBD1 (6 bases). The germline gives CDR1 SGHRS, CDR2 YFSETQ. The CDR3 is made up of 15 amino acids. V was pared by 4 bases and J by 1 base, with 14 bases between. For the CDR3, the DNA is TGCGCCAGCAGCCTCTGGACAGATTTCCAAGAGACCCAGTACTTC. Its translation: CASSLWTDFQETQYF.

J is TRBJ2-7 and V is TRBV9; D gene ambiguous. V shed 7 bases and J shed 0 bases, with 17 bases lying between them. In germline, CDR1 is SGDLS, CDR2 YYNGEE. There are 15 residues in the CDR3. CDR3 DNA: TGTGCCAGCCAAAAAGGCGCGGTGGACTCCTACGAGCAGTACTTC. This codes for CASQKGAVDSYEQYF. Using reference TRBV9 and TRBJ2-7 for the parts outside the CDR3, the full variable domain is DSGVTQTPKHLITATGQRVTLRCSPRSGDLSVYWYQQSLDQGLQFLIQYYNGEERAKGNILERFSAQQFPDLHSELNLSSLELGDSALYFCASQKGAVDSYEQYFGPGTRLTVT.

This rearrangement joins TRBV7-8 to TRBJ1-1; D is perhaps TRBD1 (6 bases). CDR1 is SGHVS and CDR2 is FQNEAQ in the germline V gene. V lost 5 bases, J lost 6 bases, and 19 bases lay in between. The CDR3 contains 15 residues. The CDR3 loop reads CASSLPRGAVAEAFF. As DNA, the CDR3 is TGTGCCAGCAGCCTACCCCGGGGGGCTGTTGCTGAAGCTTTCTTT.

The chain links TRBV20-1 to TRBJ2-7; D is uncertain. The CDR3 has 13 amino acids. The germline gives CDR1 DFQATT, CDR2 SNEGSKA (reference sequence). V was clipped by 3 bases and J by 6 bases, with 15 bases between them. CDR3 nucleotide sequence: TGCAGTGCTAGTGGCGTTATAGACCCCGAGCAGTACTTC. The encoded protein is CSASGVIDPEQYF.

The chain combines TRBV19 with TRBJ1-2; no definite D call. This CDR3 has 14 amino acids. Germline V gene data show CDR1 as LNHDA and CDR2 as SQIVND (reference sequence). Trimming cost V 3 bases and J 3 bases, with 11 bases left between them. In DNA form, the CDR3 reads TGTGCCAGTAGTATCTGGGAGTGGGACTATGGCTACACCTTC. It yields the protein CASSIWEWDYGYTF.

This clone was detected ten times or more. The chain combines TRBV18 with TRBJ1-2; the D is unclear. The CDR3 totals 15 residues. V was shortened by 3 bases and J by 6 bases, with 17 bases between the two germline ends. The germline gives CDR1 KGHSH, CDR2 LQKENI. The CDR3 sequence: CASSPGATVKNGYTF. CDR3 in DNA: TGTGCCAGCTCACCCGGAGCCACAGTGAAGAATGGCTACACCTTC.

The rearrangement uses TRBV15 and TRBJ2-7; a weak D match, TRBD1 (5 bases). The CDR3 loop spans 14 amino acids. Germline V gives CDR1 LNHNV, CDR2 YYDKDF (reference sequence). The germline V and J ends were trimmed by 1 base and 0 bases, with 7 bases remaining between them. The CDR3 sequence: CATSRAGLSYEQYF. In nucleotides, the CDR3 is TGTGCCACCAGCAGAGCAGGGCTCTCCTACGAGCAGTACTTC.

V is TRBV5-6 and J is TRBJ1-2; D remains ambiguous. This CDR3 spans 17 amino acids. V was trimmed by 0 bases and J by 6 bases, leaving 21 bases between them. Per the germline V gene, CDR1 is SGHDT and CDR2 is YYEEEE. DNA for the CDR3: TGTGCCAGCAGCTTGGGTTTTCTCCGGACCGGTGTAAATGGCTACACCTTC. Translating it yields CASSLGFLRTGVNGYTF. Looking up the rest from reference TRBV5-6 and TRBJ1-2 gives the full variable domain: DAGVTQSPTHLIKTRGQQVTLRCSPKSGHDTVSWYQQALGQGPQFIFQYYEEEERQRGNFPDRFSGHQFPNYSSELNVNALLLGDSALYLCASSLGFLRTGVNGYTFGSGTRLTVV.

The chain combines TRBV11-2 with TRBJ2-7, with D possibly matching TRBD1 (5 bases). Germline assignment: CDR1 SGHAT and CDR2 FQNNGV. V lost 0 bases and J 12 bases, leaving 18 bases between the germline ends. The CDR3 consists of 14 residues. Here the CDR3 reads CASSLDYQGRPGYF. The DNA for the CDR3 is TGTGCCAGCAGCTTAGATTACCAGGGCCGCCCCGGGTACTTC.

The gene calls are TRBV2 and TRBJ2-2, with D maybe TRBD1 (6 bases). V was shortened by 8 bases and J by 1 base, with 11 bases between the two germline ends. CDR1 SNHLY and CDR2 FYNNEI come from the germline V gene. The CDR3 runs to 14 residues. The CDR3 here is CASFRDKNTGELFF. The CDR3 nucleotides read TGTGCCAGCTTCCGGGACAAGAACACCGGGGAGCTGTTTTTT.

V is TRBV4-1 and J is TRBJ1-4; TRBD1 is a possible D gene (6 bases). Germline values: CDR1 MGHRA, CDR2 YSYEKL. V was trimmed by 4 bases and J by 4 bases, leaving 10 bases between them. This CDR3 has 14 residues. The CDR3 loop reads CASSRGPLNEKLFF. The CDR3 nucleotides read TGCGCCAGCAGCCGGGGGCCTCTTAATGAAAAACTGTTTTTT.

The V call is TRBV21-1, the J call TRBJ2-2; TRBD1 is taken as the D call from the table, unchecked against the DNA. TRBV21-1 corresponds to a pseudogene. The CDR3 sequence is 15 residues long. The CDR3 nucleotides are TGTGCCAGCAGGTTCGGACAAGGAGTCACCGGGGAGCTGTTTTTT. Its translation: CASRFGQGVTGELFF.

The chain links TRBV4-1 to TRBJ2-7; TRBD2 might be the D (6 bases). This CDR3 has 17 residues. The V and J ends lost 1 base and 1 base respectively, with 17 bases between them. Germline V gene lookup returns CDR1 MGHRA and CDR2 YSYEKL. CDR3 bases: TGCGCCAGCAGCCAAGGGCCCGGGGGAGCGGTATCCTACGAGCAGTACTTC. Amino acid sequence: CASSQGPGGAVSYEQYF.

The chain joins TRBV15 to TRBJ2-1, with 8 bases lining up with TRBD2. There are 15 residues in the CDR3. The trim removed 3 bases at V and 6 bases at J, leaving 7 bases unmatched. The germline V gene has CDR1 LNHNV and CDR2 YYDKDF (reference sequence). The CDR3 spells CATSRGRGARNEQFF. The CDR3 DNA sequence: TGTGCCACCAGCAGGGGGCGGGGGGCCCGCAATGAGCAGTTCTTC.